These 2 T cell receptor beta chains came from one sample sequenced in a study of T cell responses to AZD1222 COVID-19 vaccine (dated by TCRdb to the early 2020s). To prepare the library, the immunoSEQ multiplex PCR assay was applied. The immuneACCESS repertoire file appears here via TCRdb, limited to in-frame rearrangements. These files lack a portion of the clones; in checked studies, under half of the deficit traces to unresolved V genes, and the cause of the others is not known. The sample table holds approximately 75,000 clones, of which 87% were seen once. The top ten constitute 15% to 20% of the sample. In light of the paper, this sample's time point label describes: about 28 days (+/-7) after the second vaccine dose. Here the sequenced sample was peripheral blood, taken 28 days after the second AZD1222 dose. The origin of the receptors is an adult who received the AZD1222 COVID-19 vaccine.

This clone came up once. V gene TRBV11-2 combines with J gene TRBJ2-7, with a possible D match to TRBD2 (6 bases). From germline, CDR1 is SGHAT and CDR2 FQNNGV. The length of the CDR3 is 15 residues. Trimming stripped 4 bases from V and 2 bases from J, with 15 bases between. Written as DNA, the CDR3 is TGTGCCAGCAGCTCCCTTTTTAGCGGTACCTACGAGCAGTACTTC. Translating gives CASSSLFSGTYEQYF.

This clone came up once. The V and J genes are TRBV28 and TRBJ1-5; 9 bases match TRBD1. V gave up 1 base and J gave up 6 bases; unmatched junction bases: 1. The CDR3 is made up of 14 amino acids. CDR1 and CDR2 (germline): MDHEN, SYDVKM. CDR3 bases: TGTGCCAGCAGTTTATTACAGGGGGCTCAGCCCCAGCATTTT. This gives the protein CASSLLQGAQPQHF.